This T cell receptor beta chain was identified during a study of tacrolimus-resistant gene-edited T cells for transplant recipients (dated by TCRdb to 2020 to 2021). For the wider study: Using TCRbeta sequencing, clonality and clone numbers were compared between expanded FKBP12 knockout and unedited CMV-specific T cell products. Sequencing was performed for a couple of donors, with one unedited and one FKBP12 knockout CMV-specific T cell product contributed by each donor. As a safety check, repertoire sequencing was performed to rule out transformation-driven clonal outgrowth after gene editing. Here is what the overall study found, with its caveats: The repertoire comparisons (Figure 5) were based on n = 2. It was concluded by the authors that the TCRbeta repertoire was not drastically skewed by gene editing and that excessive clonal expansion was not caused by gene editing. Repertoires showed no Morisita similarity between donors but high similarity between knockout and unedited products from the same donor. Knockout and unedited products had comparable clonality, top-10 clone read coverage, and total clone numbers.

The CDR3, cysteine through phenylalanine, is 14 amino acids long. Kept here is only the CDR3 DNA, which spans 42 bases and is read in frame from base 1. CDR1 and CDR2 are read off the germline V gene as SGHDT and YYEEEE. V loses 4 bases at its end and J loses 1 base; junction bases beyond the gene matches: 3. Before enrichment with an IFNgamma secretion assay kit, PBMCs were stimulated for 6 hours with overlapping CMV pp65 and IE-1 peptide pools. In parallel, unmodified control products were expanded but never went through electroporation. Recombinant human IL-7 and IL-15 were used to expand the enriched CMV-specific T cells in culture. Before cryopreservation, T cell products were cultured for 21 days. CMV-specific T cells were enriched from PBMCs by IFNgamma secretion after activation. A note on this clone: The record has no base qualities; no much larger clone is one base away.

Genomic DNA was used for TCRbeta sequencing, which was performed through the immunoSEQ service. In the paper's pipeline: Repertoires were analyzed with immunoSEQ ANALYZER 3.0, and Morisita similarity, clonality, top-10 clone coverage and total clone counts were computed. On the clonality scale, a value of 1 indicated a monoclonal product, while lower values indicated more diverse products. Drawn from immuneACCESS, this table holds only the in-frame rearrangements with V and J called that TCRdb kept. Clones are partly lost; checked studies trace under half to an unresolved V gene and leave the rest unexplained. The V and J calls and clone size come from that table; D and trimming were worked out from the DNA. Within this sample are about 690 clones, with 40% to 60% of them counted one time only. Over 70% of the sample comes from the top ten.

This clonotype originated in a human donor in good health, a blood donor. In this chain, TRBV5-6 is recombined with TRBJ2-5; 8 middle bases align to TRBD2. Material: a CMV-specific product grown in culture. The sample's cell subset or site, from its label and the paper: expanded CMV-specific T cell product isolated by IFNgamma secretion after CMV peptide stimulation. The CDR3 loop reads CASSGTSGQETQYF. In nucleotide form, the sequence is TGTGCCAGCAGCGGAACTAGCGGCCAAGAGACCCAGTACTTC.